Shown below are 19 T cell receptor beta chains from a single sample sequenced in a study of blood T cell repertoires in COVID-19. Clones were sequenced by immunoSEQ multiplex PCR, and TCRdb holds only the in-frame ones, with some missing. Among 120,000 to 150,000 clones listed, 80% to 90% were seen once. Sequencing was done on a sample of peripheral blood. The receptors originated from a woman between 50 and 59 years old with active or convalescent COVID-19.

This clone is a singleton in its sample. The gene calls are TRBV7-9 and TRBJ2-4, with D perhaps matching TRBD1 (6 bases). Trimming removed 5 bases from V and 0 bases from J, with 11 bases in between. CDR3 length: 15 residues. Germline assignment: CDR1 SEHNR and CDR2 FQNEAQ (reference sequence). CDR3 loop: CASSRGHVAKNIQYF. In DNA, the CDR3 is TGTGCCAGCAGCCGGGGACACGTAGCCAAAAACATTCAGTACTTC.

The chain combines TRBV11-2 with TRBJ1-3, with D possibly matching TRBD1 (5 bases). The CDR3 runs to 19 residues. Trimming stripped 0 bases from V and 6 bases from J, with 24 bases between. Germline values: CDR1 SGHAT, CDR2 FQNNGV. CDR3 sequence reads: CASSLEFFIGGLRENTIYF. CDR3 nucleotide sequence: TGTGCCAGCAGCTTAGAATTCTTCATCGGGGGACTGAGGGAAAACACCATATATTTT.

DNA for the CDR3: TGTGCCAGCAGTGAGGGCACCAGATACTACACCTTC. Residues: CASSEGTRYYTF. The chain employs TRBV2 and TRBJ1-2; D remains unclear. Trimming left V 3 bases short and J 10 bases short, with 12 bases between. Germline V lookup: CDR1 SNHLY, CDR2 FYNNEI. The CDR3 length is 12 residues.

V usage is TRBV19 and J usage is TRBJ2-6; 7 positions agree with TRBD1. The CDR3 loop spans 16 amino acids. Germline trimming cut 6 bases from V and 4 bases from J; bases unmatched to any gene: 9. CDR1 is LNHDA and CDR2 is SQIVND in the germline V gene (reference sequence). The CDR3 here is CASRGTDLLGANVLTF. The CDR3 DNA reads as TGTGCCAGTAGGGGGACAGACTTGCTGGGGGCCAACGTCCTGACTTTC.

The V call is TRBV4-2, the J call TRBJ2-7; D might be TRBD1 (5 bases). The CDR3 has 14 residues. Trimming pared 0 bases from V and 4 bases from J, leaving 10 bases between. The germline V gene has CDR1 LGHNA and CDR2 YNFKEQ. The CDR3 DNA reads TGTGCCAGCAGCCAAGAGGTCAGGGCTTACGAGCAGTACTTC. Translating gives CASSQEVRAYEQYF.

This clone was detected once. The chain links TRBV25-1 to TRBJ1-2; maybe TRBD1 (6 bases). The length of the CDR3 is 14 residues. The V end was cut by 3 bases, the J end by 5 bases, with 13 bases between. Germline assignment: CDR1 MGHDK and CDR2 SYGVNS. CDR3 in DNA: TGTGCCAGCAGTGACAGGGACAAGAGGTATGGCTACACCTTC. As protein: CASSDRDKRYGYTF.

This clone was seen more than once but under ten times. The chain carries TRBV3-1 (or the pseudogene TRBV3-2) and TRBJ2-3, with 9 bases fitting TRBD1. The CDR3 is made up of 17 amino acids. V trimming: 0 bases; J trimming: 5 bases; junction bases outside the gene matches: 9. Per the germline V gene, CDR1 is LGHDT and CDR2 is YNNKEL (reference sequence). CDR3 in amino acids: CASSQDLLPGQGDTQYF. Written as DNA, the CDR3 is TGTGCCAGCAGCCAAGACCTTCTTCCGGGACAGGGAGATACGCAGTATTTT.

The V gene is TRBV5-6, the J gene TRBJ1-2; a weak D match, TRBD1 (6 bases). The CDR3 spans 12 residues. Germline V gives CDR1 SGHDT, CDR2 YYEEEE. V dropped 0 bases and J dropped 6 bases, with 6 bases sitting between them. The CDR3 nucleotides read TGTGCCAGCAGCTTGGCAGGGGATGGCTACACCTTC. It yields the protein CASSLAGDGYTF.

This clone was observed a single time. The chain employs TRBV7-8 and TRBJ2-1, with D maybe TRBD2 (5 bases). The CDR3 has 16 residues. The germline V gene encodes CDR1 SGHVS and CDR2 FQNEAQ. V was shortened by 5 bases and J by 0 bases, with 14 bases between the two germline ends. The CDR3 reads CASSTRGLVSYNEQFF. The DNA for the CDR3 is TGTGCCAGCAGCACCCGCGGGCTAGTCTCCTACAATGAGCAGTTCTTC.

V usage is TRBV30 and J usage is TRBJ1-2; TRBD1 matches 7 bases. Trimming took 1 base from V and 4 from J; bases not matched to a gene: 9. Per the germline V gene, CDR1 is GTSNPN and CDR2 is SVGIG (reference sequence). This CDR3 contains 15 residues. CDR3 residues: CAWSAGTAKIYGYTF. The CDR3 nucleotides read TGTGCCTGGAGTGCGGGGACAGCAAAAATCTATGGCTACACCTTC.

The chain links TRBV4-3 to TRBJ1-1, with TRBD1 matching 8 bases. The CDR3 runs 15 residues. Trimming cost V 2 bases and J 8 bases; bases outside gene matches: 10. Germline loops: CDR1 LGHNA, CDR2 YSLEER. CDR3 DNA: TGCGCCAGCAGCCAAAATGGACAGGGCACGTCAGAAGCTTTCTTT. This sequence encodes CASSQNGQGTSEAFF.

The chain carries TRBV24-1 and TRBJ2-1; 9 nucleotides line up with TRBD1. The CDR3 is 16 residues long. V dropped 2 bases and J dropped 7; count of bases not matched to a gene: 8. Germline lookup yields CDR1 KGHDR and CDR2 SFDVKD. CDR3 sequence reads: CATSDSGTGYENEQFF. Here the CDR3 DNA reads TGTGCCACCAGTGATTCCGGGACAGGGTATGAAAATGAGCAGTTCTTC.

The V call is TRBV30, the J call TRBJ1-1; no definite D call. The germline CDR1 and CDR2 sequences are GTSNPN and SVGIG (reference sequence). The CDR3 contains 13 residues. V lost 4 bases and J 0 bases, leaving 9 bases between the germline ends. The CDR3: CAWNRGLNTEAFF. Written as DNA, the CDR3 is TGTGCCTGGAACCGAGGGTTGAACACTGAAGCTTTCTTT.

The chain has TRBV5-4 and TRBJ2-1; D is possibly TRBD1 (5 bases). V was clipped by 4 bases and J by 5 bases, with 10 bases between them. CDR1 and CDR2 (germline): SGHNT, YYREEE (reference sequence). The CDR3 runs 13 residues. In DNA, the CDR3 is TGTGCCAGCAGCCTAGACAGCCACAATGAGCAGTTCTTC. It is translated as CASSLDSHNEQFF.

This CDR3 is CASSLAPPGLLHF. CDR3 nucleotide sequence: TGTGCCAGCAGCTTAGCCCCTCCAGGGCTTCTTCATTTT. The gene calls are TRBV7-2 and TRBJ1-5; tentative D call: TRBD1 (5 bases). Between the trimmed V and J ends, which lost 0 bases and 16 bases, there was a span of 16 bases. Per germline, CDR1 SGHTA and CDR2 FQGNSA. The CDR3 length is 13 residues.

This rearrangement joins TRBV18 to TRBJ2-5; perhaps TRBD2 as D (5 bases). This CDR3 contains 13 residues. V was trimmed by 2 bases and J by 5 bases, leaving 9 bases between them. Germline V gene lookup returns CDR1 KGHSH and CDR2 LQKENI. This CDR3 is CASSPKTGETQYF. The CDR3 DNA follows: TGTGCCAGCTCACCAAAAACGGGGGAGACCCAGTACTTC.

The rearrangement joins TRBV28 to TRBJ2-5, with TRBD2 matching 8 bases. After removal of 2 bases from V and 1 base from J, the junction contained 6 bases not matched to a gene. This CDR3 region has 16 residues. Germline values: CDR1 MDHEN, CDR2 SYDVKM. The CDR3: CASSLINGRAQETQYF. CDR3 DNA sequence: TGTGCCAGCAGTTTAATCAACGGGAGGGCCCAAGAGACCCAGTACTTC.

The chain joins TRBV6-5 to TRBJ1-5; D might be TRBD1 (6 bases). This CDR3 is 15 amino acids long. Trimming pared 6 bases from V and 1 base from J, leaving 13 bases between. Germline values: CDR1 MNHEY, CDR2 SVGAGI. CDR3 in DNA: TGTGCCAGCAGGAGGGGGACACCCAGCAATCAGCCCCAGCATTTT. Amino acids: CASRRGTPSNQPQHF.

The CDR3 DNA reads as TGCAGCGTTGTGGGGGCCGACCGATACAATGAGCAGTTCTTC. This gives the protein CSVVGADRYNEQFF. The chain uses TRBV29-1 and TRBJ2-1; D may be TRBD1 (6 bases). The CDR3 covers 14 residues. Germline V lookup: CDR1 SQVTM, CDR2 ANQGSEA. The V end lost 4 bases, the J end lost 4 bases, and 14 bases lay between the germline ends.